This T cell receptor (beta chain) was recorded in a study of OX40 agonist ivuxolimab in advanced cancers. A note on this clone: What it binds is not known.

Patients had blood sampled at baseline and again on cycle 4 day 1 and cycle 7 day 1. Notes on the study in general: Dosing at 0.1 to 3.0 mg/kg was accompanied by clonal expansion of CD4+ and CD8+ blood T cells by week 6. Averaged across samples, CD8+ T cells carried more expanded clones than CD4+ did.

Profiled with immunoSEQ multiplex PCR; TCRdb holds only in-frame clones, not every one. Among around 18,000 clones, 65% to 90% were seen once, and the ten largest hold about an eighth. V lost 3 bases and J lost 12, with 16 bases in between. The CDR3 consists of 13 residues. CDR1 and CDR2 (germline): SGDLS, YYNGEE. The sequence was collected from an adult with an advanced solid tumor such as melanoma, head and neck, liver or kidney cancer. This sample comprised CD4+ or CD8+ T cells sorted from blood, obtained in a trial of the OX40 agonist ivuxolimab. The rearrangement joins TRBV9 to TRBJ2-1, with TRBD2 as a possible D gene (5 bases). The CDR3 sequence is CASSGGLPDGQFF. As DNA, the CDR3 is TGTGCCAGCAGCGGCGGACTGCCGGACGGGCAGTTCTTC. Full variable domain (rest looked up from reference TRBV9 and TRBJ2-1): DSGVTQTPKHLITATGQRVTLRCSPRSGDLSVYWYQQSLDQGLQFLIQYYNGEERAKGNILERFSAQQFPDLHSELNLSSLELGDSALYFCASSGGLPDGQFFGPGTRLTVL.